This TCR beta chain was recorded in a study of blood T cell repertoires in COVID-19. Study-level background: The cDNA or gDNA used as material had been derived from T cells, B-cell-depleted T cells, or PBMCs.

This clone has a single count. How the authors handled the data: How many nucleated cells were present was estimated from reference gene primer amplification. TCRdb's copy holds only in-frame clones and misses some; the assay was immunoSEQ multiplex PCR. V and J calls and clone size come straight from that table; D and trimming were deduced from the DNA. The sample records approximately 280,000 clones, around 90% being singletons. Source material: peripheral blood. The receptor was isolated from a woman aged 25 to 39 with COVID-19, enrolled during active disease.

In DNA form, the CDR3 reads TGTGCCAGCAGTCGTCGGCGGGAGGGGGGGATAGAAGAGACCCAGTACTTC. Translated: CASSRRREGGIEETQYF. This chain joins TRBV2 and TRBJ2-5, with 9 bases fitting TRBD2. V lost 5 bases and J lost 3; bases outside the gene matches: 13. Looked up from germline, CDR1 is SNHLY and CDR2 is FYNNEI. The CDR3 consists of 17 residues.